This record concerns one T cell receptor (beta chain) sequence. These data belong to a study of blood T cell repertoires in COVID-19. The table came from immunoSEQ multiplex PCR; TCRdb's copy has only in-frame clones and leaves some out. Of some 220,000 clones listed, around four fifths were seen once; the top ten hold roughly 18%. The ends lost 2 bases at V and 2 bases at J; junction bases unmatched: 1. This CDR3 region has 14 residues. The germline CDR1 and CDR2 sequences are MNHNY and SVGAGI (reference sequence). The clonotype originates from an elderly woman with active or convalescent COVID-19. Sequencing input: peripheral blood. The chain carries TRBV6-6 and TRBJ2-7, with 9 bases that match TRBD2. The CDR3 here is CASSYERGAYEQYF. The CDR3 DNA reads as TGTGCCAGCAGTTACGAGCGGGGGGCCTACGAGCAGTACTTC.